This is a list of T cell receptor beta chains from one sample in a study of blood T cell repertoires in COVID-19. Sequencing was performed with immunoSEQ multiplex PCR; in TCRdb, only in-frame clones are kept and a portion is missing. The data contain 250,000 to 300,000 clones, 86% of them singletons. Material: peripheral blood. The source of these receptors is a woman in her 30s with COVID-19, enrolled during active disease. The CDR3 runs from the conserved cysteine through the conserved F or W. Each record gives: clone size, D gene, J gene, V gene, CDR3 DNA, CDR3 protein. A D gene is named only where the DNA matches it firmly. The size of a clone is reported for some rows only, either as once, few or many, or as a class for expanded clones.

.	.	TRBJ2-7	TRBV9	TGTGCCAGCAGCGTAGGGGGCGGCTCGCAGTACTTC	CASSVGGGSQYF
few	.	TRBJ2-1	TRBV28	TGTGCCAGCAGTCAGGGAACAGGATACAATGAGCAGTTCTTC	CASSQGTGYNEQFF
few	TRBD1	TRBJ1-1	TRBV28	TGTGCCAGCAGGCCAGGGACAGCGAACACTGAAGCTTTCTTT	CASRPGTANTEAFF
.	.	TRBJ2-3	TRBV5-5	TGTGCCAGCAGCTTGGGGACAGGCACAGATACGCAGTATTTT	CASSLGTGTDTQYF
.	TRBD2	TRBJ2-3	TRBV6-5	TGTGCCAGCAGTTCCTCAGCGGGGGAAGAAGGGGGTACGCAGTATTTT	CASSSSAGEEGGTQYF
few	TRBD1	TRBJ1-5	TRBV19	TGTGCCAGTAGTCAAATCAGGACAGGGGGTCTAGATCAGCCCCAGCATTTT	CASSQIRTGGLDQPQHF
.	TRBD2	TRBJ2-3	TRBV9	TGTGCCAGCAGCGACACTAGCGGGCCAGATACGCAGTATTTT	CASSDTSGPDTQYF
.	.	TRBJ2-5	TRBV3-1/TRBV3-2	TGTGCCAGCAGCCAAGACAGGTACCAAGAGACCCAGTACTTC	CASSQDRYQETQYF
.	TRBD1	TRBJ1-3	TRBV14	TGTGCCAGCAGCCCAGAAGGCAGGGGGAGAGACACCATATATTTT	CASSPEGRGRDTIYF
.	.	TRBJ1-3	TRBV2	TGTGCCAGCAGGACTTACAGGCCAGGGGGAAACACCATATATTTT	CASRTYRPGGNTIYF
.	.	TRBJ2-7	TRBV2	TGTGCCAGCAGTGAAGGCACTAGCTCCTACGAGCAGTACTTC	CASSEGTSSYEQYF
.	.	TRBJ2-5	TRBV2	TGTGCCAGCAGTGGGAGGGACAGTCAAGAGACCCAGTACTTC	CASSGRDSQETQYF
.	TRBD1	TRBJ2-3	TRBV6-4	TGTGCCAGCAGTGTCGGACAGGGGGGCACAGATACGCAGTATTTT	CASSVGQGGTDTQYF
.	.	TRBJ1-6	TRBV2	TGTGCCAGCAAGCTTCAGGGGTTCTCCTATAATTCACCCCTCCACTTT	CASKLQGFSYNSPLHF
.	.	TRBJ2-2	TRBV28	TGTGCCAGCAGTTACGACCCCACGGGGGTCGCCGGGGAGCTGTTTTTT	CASSYDPTGVAGELFF
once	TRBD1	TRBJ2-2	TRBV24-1	TGTGCCACCGGCACCGGGACAGAGACCGGGGAGCTGTTTTTT	CATGTGTETGELFF
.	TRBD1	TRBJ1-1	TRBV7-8	TGTGCCAGCAGCTTAGCGAGGACAGGGATGAACACTGAAGCTTTCTTT	CASSLARTGMNTEAFF
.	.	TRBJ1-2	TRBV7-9	TGTGCCAGCAGCCGGACTTGGGGGGACGACTATGGCTACACCTTC	CASSRTWGDDYGYTF
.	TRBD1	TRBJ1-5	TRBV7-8	TGTGCCAGCAGCCAAGGACAGGGCTACAATCAGCCCCAGCATTTT	CASSQGQGYNQPQHF
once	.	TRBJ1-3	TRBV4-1	TGCGCCAGCAGCCACGGGGGGGGAGATGGAAACACCATATATTTT	CASSHGGGDGNTIYF
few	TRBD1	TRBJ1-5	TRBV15	TGTGCCACCGCGACAGGGTATCAGCCCCAGCATTTT	CATATGYQPQHF
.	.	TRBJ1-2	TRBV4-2	TGTGCCAGCAGCTCCAGGATATATGGCTACACCTTC	CASSSRIYGYTF
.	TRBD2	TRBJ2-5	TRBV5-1	TGCGCCAGCAGCATAAGCGGGGGGGTTGAAGAGACCCAGTACTTC	CASSISGGVEETQYF
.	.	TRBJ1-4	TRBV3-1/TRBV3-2	TGTGCCAGTTCCGGTGAAAAACTGTTTTTT	CASSGEKLFF
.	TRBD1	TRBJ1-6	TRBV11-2	TGTGCCAGCAGCCCTTCCCGGGACAGGCGACTAAATTCACCCCTCCACTTT	CASSPSRDRRLNSPLHF
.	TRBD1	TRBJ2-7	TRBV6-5	TGTGCCAGCAGTAAAAATGGACAGGGGTACTACGAGCAGTACTTC	CASSKNGQGYYEQYF
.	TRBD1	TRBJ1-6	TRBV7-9	TGTGCCAGCAGCGAAGGACCCGGGACAGACTCACCCCTCCACTTT	CASSEGPGTDSPLHF
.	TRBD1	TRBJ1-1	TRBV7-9	TGTGCCAGCAGACTACAGGGGGGCGGCACTGAAGCTTTCTTT	CASRLQGGGTEAFF
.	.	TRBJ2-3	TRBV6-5	TGTGCCAGCAGACCCATGGCGGATAGCACAGATACGCAGTATTTT	CASRPMADSTDTQYF
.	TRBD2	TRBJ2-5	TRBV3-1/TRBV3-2	TGTGCCAGCAGCCAACTCGGGGGGGTATCACAAGAGACCCAGTACTTC	CASSQLGGVSQETQYF
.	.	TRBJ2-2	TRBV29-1	TGCAGCGTCACAGCGAACACCGGGGAGCTGTTTTTT	CSVTANTGELFF
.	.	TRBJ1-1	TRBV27	TGTGCCAGCAGTTTAAGCGGTGTGAACACTGAAGCTTTCTTT	CASSLSGVNTEAFF
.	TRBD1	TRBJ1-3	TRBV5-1	TGCGCCAGCAGCTCTAGGACAGGGGAACTTGGAAACACCATATATTTT	CASSSRTGELGNTIYF
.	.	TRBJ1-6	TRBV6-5	TGTGCCAGCACCTCCCAGGAACTAGTCAATTCACCCCTCCACTTT	CASTSQELVNSPLHF
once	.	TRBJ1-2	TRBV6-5	TGTGCCAGCAGTTACGGGCAGGGGTCGGCTATTGGTGGCTACACCTTC	CASSYGQGSAIGGYTF
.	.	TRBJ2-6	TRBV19	TGTGCCAGTTCCTCCTATGGGGCCAACGTCCTGACTTTC	CASSSYGANVLTF
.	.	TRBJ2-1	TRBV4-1	TGCGCCAGCAGCCAAGATCGGGGGTGGAATGAGCAGTTCTTC	CASSQDRGWNEQFF